This T cell receptor beta chain was identified in a study of molecular identifiers for immune sequencing clone quantification. On this clonotype: A single base separates this from a much larger clone, so it may be a read error.

MiXCR, applied by TCRdb to the PCR reads, yields one record per CDR3 protein. The table records about 630,000 distinct CDR3 sequences, about 25% of them present only once. Sequenced sample: naive CD8+ T cells from blood, with Jurkat cell RNA spiked in. The subset: FACS-sorted CD8+CD4-CCR7+CD45RA+ naive T cells. The clonotype originates from a human donor in good health. Some libraries in this study had Jurkat cell RNA spiked in.

The chain's CDR3 is CATWRGEKLFF. The CDR3 DNA sequence: TGTGCCACCTGGAGGGGGGAAAAACTGTTTTTT. The V and J genes are TRBV7-9 and TRBJ1-4, with a tentative D call TRBD1 (6 bases). Germline values: CDR1 SEHNR, CDR2 FQNEAQ (reference sequence). There are 11 residues in the CDR3. Trimming removed 10 bases at V and 8 bases at J, with 11 bases between.